This T cell receptor beta chain was captured in a study of T-cell memory formation after mild COVID-19. For the study at large: TCR clusters largely stayed donor specific.

Study observations and caveats: Contracting clones localized mainly to CM and EM when CD4+ and mainly to EMRA when CD8+. The authors left the SARS-CoV-2 specificity of second-wave clones peaking on day 37 unconfirmed.

Trimming stripped 2 bases from V and 0 bases from J, with 14 bases between. The germline CDR1 and CDR2 sequences are SEHNR and FQNEAQ (reference sequence). The CDR3 runs to 18 residues. One entry per CDR3 protein, called by TCRdb with MiXCR from the 5' RACE reads. The sample lists 100,000 to 130,000 distinct CDR3 sequences, around 15% occurring once. This clonotype was detected only a few times. Its antigen is undetermined. This TCR derives from a man between 18 and 29 years old who had mild COVID-19 (a few samples of this study predate the infection). Cell type and time point are not known. The sequencing input was PBMCs or a T cell subset sorted from them (not recorded which). V is TRBV7-9 and J is TRBJ2-6; D is ambiguous. CDR3 region: CASSLRQETLSGANVLTF. CDR3 sequence (DNA): TGTGCCAGCAGCTTACGCCAGGAGACTCTCTCTGGGGCCAACGTCCTGACTTTC.